This T cell receptor (beta chain) was found in a study of T-cell reconstitution after alpha-beta-depleted transplantation in children. Germline CDR1 and CDR2: MNHEY and SVGAGI. Trimming cost V 4 bases and J 4 bases, with 10 bases left between them. This CDR3 region has 13 residues. This clonotype was counted ten times or more. Molecular barcoding with unique molecular identifiers was used for the TCRbeta library. TCRdb independently ran MiXCR on the PCR reads; one entry per CDR3 protein. Of about 200,000 distinct CDR3 sequences listed, approximately 15% are singletons. The origin of this receptor is a human donor who donated a stem cell graft to a child with acute lymphoblastic leukemia. The source was PBMCs from the stem cell graft donor, collected from the stem cell graft. The chain carries TRBV6-5 and TRBJ1-2, with D unclear. Here the CDR3 DNA reads TGTGCCAGCAGTTTGAGGGCCGGCTATGGCTACACCTTC. It yields the protein CASSLRAGYGYTF.